The sample holds many counts of the clone carrying this TCR beta chain. What it binds is not known. Stated time point: sample taken at primary tumor resection. Unsorted whole RNA from tumor, nontumor lung or frozen PBMC underwent sequencing. The donor population consisted of about 75 patients with untreated, early-stage non-small cell lung cancer. The germline V gene encodes CDR1 LNHDA and CDR2 SQIVND (reference sequence). Trimming took 5 bases from V and 0 from J, leaving 17 bases between them. The CDR3 totals 17 residues. Individually, TCR cDNA molecules were each labelled with a unique molecular identifier. TCRdb used MiXCR to reprocess the 5' RACE reads, holding one entry per CDR3 protein. The table has 20,000 to 25,000 distinct CDR3 sequences, about 4.5% seen once. These data come from a study of spatial heterogeneity in lung cancer. Background on the study: Raw reads contained each unique TCR and UMI combination more than ten times on average. Study outcomes and limitations: Blood carried ubiquitous expanded tumor TCRs more at resection than follow-up.

The material was PBMCs, obtained at surgery. The receptor comes from a male donor with early-stage non-small cell lung cancer. The chain uses TRBV19 and TRBJ1-5; unclear D gene. The CDR3 region has the DNA TGTGCCAGTAGTCCAACGACCCGGGTTTATAGCAATCAGCCCCAGCATTTT. Amino acid sequence: CASSPTTRVYSNQPQHF.